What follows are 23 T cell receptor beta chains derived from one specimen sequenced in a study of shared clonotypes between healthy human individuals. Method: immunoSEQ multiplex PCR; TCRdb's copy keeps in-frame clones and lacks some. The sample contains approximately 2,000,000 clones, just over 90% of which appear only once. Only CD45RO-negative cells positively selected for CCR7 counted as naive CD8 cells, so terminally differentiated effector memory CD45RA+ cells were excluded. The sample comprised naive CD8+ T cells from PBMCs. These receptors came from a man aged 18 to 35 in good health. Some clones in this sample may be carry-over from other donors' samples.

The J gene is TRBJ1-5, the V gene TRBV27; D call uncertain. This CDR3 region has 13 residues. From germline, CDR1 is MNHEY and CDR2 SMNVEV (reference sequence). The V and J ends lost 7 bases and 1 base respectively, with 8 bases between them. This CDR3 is CASMGRSNQPQHF. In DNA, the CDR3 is TGTGCCAGCATGGGGAGGAGCAATCAGCCCCAGCATTTT.

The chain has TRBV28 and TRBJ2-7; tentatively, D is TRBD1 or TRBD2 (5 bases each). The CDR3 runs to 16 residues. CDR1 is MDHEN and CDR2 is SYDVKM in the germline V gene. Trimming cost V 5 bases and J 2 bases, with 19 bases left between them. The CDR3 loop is CASSPGAGDLTYEQYF. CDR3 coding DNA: TGTGCCAGCAGTCCCGGGGCCGGAGACCTTACCTACGAGCAGTACTTC. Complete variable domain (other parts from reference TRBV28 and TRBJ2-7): DVKVTQSSRYLVKRTGEKVFLECVQDMDHENMFWYRQDPGLGLRLIYFSYDVKMKEKGDIPEGYSVSREKKERFSLILESASTNQTSMYLCASSPGAGDLTYEQYFGPGTRLTVT.

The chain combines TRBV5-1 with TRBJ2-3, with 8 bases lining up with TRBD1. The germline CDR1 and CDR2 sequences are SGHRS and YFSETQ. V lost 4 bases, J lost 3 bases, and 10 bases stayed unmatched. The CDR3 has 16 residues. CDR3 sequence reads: CASSRTTGTGTDTQYF. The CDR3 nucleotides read TGCGCCAGCAGCAGGACAACCGGGACAGGTACAGATACGCAGTATTTT.

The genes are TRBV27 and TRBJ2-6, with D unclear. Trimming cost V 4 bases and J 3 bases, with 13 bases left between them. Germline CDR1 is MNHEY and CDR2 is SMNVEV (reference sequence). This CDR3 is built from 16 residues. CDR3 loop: CASSSRLVSGANVLTF. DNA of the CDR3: TGTGCCAGCAGTTCCCGTCTAGTTAGTGGGGCCAACGTCCTGACTTTC. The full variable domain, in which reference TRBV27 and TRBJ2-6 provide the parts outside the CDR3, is EAQVTQNPRYLITVTGKKLTVTCSQNMNHEYMSWYRQDPGLGLRQIYYSMNVEVTDKGDVPEGYKVSRKEKRNFPLILESPSPNQTSLYFCASSSRLVSGANVLTFGAGSRLTVL.

The CDR3 coding sequence is TGTGCCAGCAGGGCGGGAACTCACGAGCAGTACTTC. Amino acids: CASRAGTHEQYF. V and J are TRBV25-1 and TRBJ2-7, with D possibly matching TRBD2 (6 bases). V lost 6 bases, J lost 5 bases, and 11 bases lay in between. The CDR3 loop spans 12 amino acids. CDR1 MGHDK and CDR2 SYGVNS come from the germline V gene.

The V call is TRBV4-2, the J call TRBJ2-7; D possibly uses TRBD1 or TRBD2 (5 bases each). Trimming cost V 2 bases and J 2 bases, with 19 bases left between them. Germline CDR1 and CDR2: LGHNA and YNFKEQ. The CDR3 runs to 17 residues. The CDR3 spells CASSQKVSGTATYEQYF. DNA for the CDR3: TGTGCCAGCAGCCAAAAGGTCTCAGGGACGGCCACCTACGAGCAGTACTTC.

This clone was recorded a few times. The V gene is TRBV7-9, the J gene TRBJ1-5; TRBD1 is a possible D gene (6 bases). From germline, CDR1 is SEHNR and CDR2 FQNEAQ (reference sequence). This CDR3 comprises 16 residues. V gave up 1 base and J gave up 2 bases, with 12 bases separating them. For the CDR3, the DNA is TGTGCCAGCAGCTTAGACGGGGCAGGGGGCAATCAGCCCCAGCATTTT. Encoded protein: CASSLDGAGGNQPQHF.

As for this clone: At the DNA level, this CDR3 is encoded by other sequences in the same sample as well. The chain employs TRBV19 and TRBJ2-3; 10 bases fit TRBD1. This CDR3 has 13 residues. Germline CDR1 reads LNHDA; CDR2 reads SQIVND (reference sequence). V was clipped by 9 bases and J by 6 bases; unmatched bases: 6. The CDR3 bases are TGTGCCAGCTCGGACAGGGGGAGGGATACGCAGTATTTT. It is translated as CASSDRGRDTQYF. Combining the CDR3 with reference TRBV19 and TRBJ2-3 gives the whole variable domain DGGITQSPKYLFRKEGQNVTLSCEQNLNHDAMYWYRQDPGQGLRLIYYSQIVNDFQKGDIAEGYSVSREKKESFPLTVTSAQKNPTAFYLCASSDRGRDTQYFGPGTRLTVL.

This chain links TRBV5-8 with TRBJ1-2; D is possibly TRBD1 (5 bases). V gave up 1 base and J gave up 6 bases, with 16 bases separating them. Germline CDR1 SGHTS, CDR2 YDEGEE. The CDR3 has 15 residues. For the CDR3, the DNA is TGTGCCAGCAGCTTGTTGTTGTGGTTGGGGGATGGCTACACCTTC. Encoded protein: CASSLLLWLGDGYTF.

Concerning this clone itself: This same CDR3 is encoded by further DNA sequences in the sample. CDR3 coding DNA: TGTGCCAGCAGTTTATCAGGGACACTGTATGGCTACACCTTC. Residues: CASSLSGTLYGYTF. The chain carries TRBV27 and TRBJ1-2; D possibly corresponds to TRBD1 (6 bases). Germline V gene sequence: CDR1 MNHEY, CDR2 SMNVEV (reference sequence). V lost 0 bases, J lost 5 bases, and 10 bases lay in between. The CDR3 is 14 amino acids.

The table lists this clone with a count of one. CDR3 sequence (DNA): TGTGCCAGCAGCGGATCCAGGGGGCTGGCGGATGGCTACACCTTC. Amino acids: CASSGSRGLADGYTF. The V gene is TRBV9, the J gene TRBJ1-2, with TRBD1 matching over 8 bases. This CDR3 comprises 15 residues. The V gene end was trimmed by 3 bases and the J gene end by 6 bases; junction bases not matched to a gene: 10. CDR1 and CDR2 (germline): SGDLS, YYNGEE. Combining the CDR3 with reference TRBV9 and TRBJ1-2 gives the whole variable domain DSGVTQTPKHLITATGQRVTLRCSPRSGDLSVYWYQQSLDQGLQFLIQYYNGEERAKGNILERFSAQQFPDLHSELNLSSLELGDSALYFCASSGSRGLADGYTFGSGTRLTVV.

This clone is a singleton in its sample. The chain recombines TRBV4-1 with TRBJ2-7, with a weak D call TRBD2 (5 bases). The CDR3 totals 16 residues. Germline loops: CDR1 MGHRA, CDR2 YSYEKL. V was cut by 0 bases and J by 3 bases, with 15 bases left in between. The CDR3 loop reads CASSQDMAGQYYEQYF. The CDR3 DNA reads TGCGCCAGCAGCCAAGATATGGCGGGCCAATACTACGAGCAGTACTTC.

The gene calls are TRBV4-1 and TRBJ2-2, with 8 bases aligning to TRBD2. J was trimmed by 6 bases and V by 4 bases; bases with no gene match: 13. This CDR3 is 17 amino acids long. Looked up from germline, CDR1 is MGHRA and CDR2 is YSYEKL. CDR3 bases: TGCGCCAGCAGCCCCTCATGGGCGGGACTAGGGGCCGGGGAGCTGTTTTTT. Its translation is CASSPSWAGLGAGELFF.

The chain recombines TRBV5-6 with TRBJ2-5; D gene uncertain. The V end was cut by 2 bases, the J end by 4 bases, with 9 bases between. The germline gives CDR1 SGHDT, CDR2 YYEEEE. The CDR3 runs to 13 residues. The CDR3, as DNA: TGTGCCAGCAGCTTTCTGGCTCTAGAGACCCAGTACTTC. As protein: CASSFLALETQYF. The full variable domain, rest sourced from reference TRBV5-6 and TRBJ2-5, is DAGVTQSPTHLIKTRGQQVTLRCSPKSGHDTVSWYQQALGQGPQFIFQYYEEEERQRGNFPDRFSGHQFPNYSSELNVNALLLGDSALYLCASSFLALETQYFGPGTRLLVL.

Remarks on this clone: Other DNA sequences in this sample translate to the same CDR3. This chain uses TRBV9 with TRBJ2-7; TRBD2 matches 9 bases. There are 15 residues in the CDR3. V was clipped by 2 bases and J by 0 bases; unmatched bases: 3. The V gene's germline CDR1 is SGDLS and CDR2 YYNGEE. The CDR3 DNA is TGTGCCAGCAGCGTGGCTAGCGGGAACTCCTACGAGCAGTACTTC. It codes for CASSVASGNSYEQYF.

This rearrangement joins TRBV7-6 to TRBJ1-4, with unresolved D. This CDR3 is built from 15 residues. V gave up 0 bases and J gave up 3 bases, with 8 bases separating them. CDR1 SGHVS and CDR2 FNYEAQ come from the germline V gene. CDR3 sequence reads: CASSLAPVANEKLFF. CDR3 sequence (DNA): TGTGCCAGCAGCTTAGCCCCCGTAGCTAATGAAAAACTGTTTTTT.

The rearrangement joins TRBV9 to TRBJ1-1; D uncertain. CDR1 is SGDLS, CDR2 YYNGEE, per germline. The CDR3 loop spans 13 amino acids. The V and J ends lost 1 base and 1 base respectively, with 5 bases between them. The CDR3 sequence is CASSVRENTEAFF. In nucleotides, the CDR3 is TGTGCCAGCAGCGTAAGGGAGAACACTGAAGCTTTCTTT.

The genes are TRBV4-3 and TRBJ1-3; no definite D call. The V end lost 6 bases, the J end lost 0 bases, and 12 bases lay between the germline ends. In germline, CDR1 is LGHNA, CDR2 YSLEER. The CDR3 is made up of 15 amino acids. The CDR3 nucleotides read TGCGCCAGCAGTCCGACCGGCAGCTCTGGAAACACCATATATTTT. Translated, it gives CASSPTGSSGNTIYF.

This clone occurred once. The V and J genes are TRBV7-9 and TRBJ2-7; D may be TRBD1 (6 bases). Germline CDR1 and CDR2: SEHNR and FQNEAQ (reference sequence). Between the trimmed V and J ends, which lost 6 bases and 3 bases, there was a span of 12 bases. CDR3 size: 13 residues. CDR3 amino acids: CASRPGHNYEQYF. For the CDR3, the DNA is TGTGCCAGCAGGCCGGGACACAACTACGAGCAGTACTTC. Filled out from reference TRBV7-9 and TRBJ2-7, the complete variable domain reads DTGVSQNPRHKITKRGQNVTFRCDPISEHNRLYWYRQTLGQGPEFLTYFQNEAQLEKSRLLSDRFSAERPKGSFSTLEIQRTEQGDSAMYLCASRPGHNYEQYFGPGTRLTVT.

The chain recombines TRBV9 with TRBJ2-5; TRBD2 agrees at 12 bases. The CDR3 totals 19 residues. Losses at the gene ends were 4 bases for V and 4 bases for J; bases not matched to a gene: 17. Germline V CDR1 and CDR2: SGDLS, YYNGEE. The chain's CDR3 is CASSPRTGTRLAGAETQYF. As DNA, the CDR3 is TGTGCCAGCAGCCCCCGGACAGGGACCCGACTAGCGGGAGCAGAGACCCAGTACTTC.

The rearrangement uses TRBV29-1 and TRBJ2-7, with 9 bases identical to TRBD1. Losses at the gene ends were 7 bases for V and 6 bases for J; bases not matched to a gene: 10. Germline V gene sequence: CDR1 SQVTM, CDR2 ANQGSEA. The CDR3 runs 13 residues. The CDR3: CSAQGTGFGEQYF. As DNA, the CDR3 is TGCAGCGCTCAGGGGACAGGGTTTGGCGAGCAGTACTTC.

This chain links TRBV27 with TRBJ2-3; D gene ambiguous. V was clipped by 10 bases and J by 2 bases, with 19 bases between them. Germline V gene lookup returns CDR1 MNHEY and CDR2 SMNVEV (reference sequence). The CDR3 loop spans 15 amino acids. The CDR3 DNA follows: TGTGCCACCTCCATACACAGACTTGCCACAGATACGCAGTATTTT. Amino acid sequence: CATSIHRLATDTQYF.

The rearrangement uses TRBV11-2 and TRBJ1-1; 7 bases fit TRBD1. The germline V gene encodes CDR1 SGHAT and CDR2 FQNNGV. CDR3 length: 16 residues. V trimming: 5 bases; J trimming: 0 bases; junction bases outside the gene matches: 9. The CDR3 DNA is TGTGCCAGCAGCCGACAGGGTTTCGGGATGAACACTGAAGCTTTCTTT. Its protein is CASSRQGFGMNTEAFF.